The 21 T cell receptor beta chains below all came from one sample that was sequenced in a study of T cell responses to AZD1222 COVID-19 vaccine. Profiled with immunoSEQ multiplex PCR; TCRdb holds only in-frame clones, not every one. The repertoire holds some 180,000 clones, under 95% seen once, with around 1.6% in the top ten. Source: peripheral blood, taken 28 days after the second AZD1222 dose. The receptors originated from an adult who received the AZD1222 COVID-19 vaccine.

This rearrangement joins TRBV7-9 to TRBJ2-2, with unresolved D. Trimming shortened V by 1 base and J by 5 bases, and 5 bases separated the two germline ends. CDR1 and CDR2 from the germline V gene are SEHNR and FQNEAQ (reference sequence). CDR3 length: 13 amino acids. DNA of the CDR3: TGTGCCAGCAGCTTAGATTGGACCGGGGAGCTGTTTTTT. It translates to CASSLDWTGELFF.

The V call is TRBV19, the J call TRBJ1-2, with TRBD1 as a possible D gene (5 bases). The germline gives CDR1 LNHDA, CDR2 SQIVND (reference sequence). Trimming took off 1 base at V and 7 bases at J, with 7 bases between the two ends. CDR3 length equals 12 residues. CDR3 residues: CASSIGGSGYTF. In DNA, the CDR3 is TGTGCCAGTAGTATAGGGGGCTCTGGCTACACCTTC.

The V gene is TRBV10-3, the J gene TRBJ1-1, with D unresolved. Trimming took off 0 bases at V and 4 bases at J, with 9 bases between the two ends. The CDR3 spans 14 residues. Per the germline V gene, CDR1 is ENHRY and CDR2 is SYGVKD. The CDR3 loop is CAISESTLGTEAFF. In DNA form, the CDR3 reads TGTGCCATCAGTGAGTCGACATTGGGCACTGAAGCTTTCTTT.

The rearrangement uses TRBV6-1 and TRBJ2-7; 11 bases map to TRBD1. V gave up 0 bases and J gave up 3 bases; unmatched junction bases: 1. The germline V gene encodes CDR1 MNHNS and CDR2 SASEGT. The CDR3 loop spans 15 amino acids. CDR3 DNA: TGTGCCAGCAGTGAAGCCGGGACAGGGGGCTACGAGCAGTACTTC. As protein: CASSEAGTGGYEQYF.

This sequence joins TRBV15 and TRBJ1-1, with 7 nucleotides matching TRBD1. V shed 2 bases and J 11 bases; nucleotides not matched to a gene: 14. CDR3 length equals 15 residues. The germline V gene encodes CDR1 LNHNV and CDR2 YYDKDF (reference sequence). The DNA for the CDR3 is TGTGCCACCAGCAGACCTCGGGACAGTTTAAGCAAGGCTTTCTTT. The encoded protein is CATSRPRDSLSKAFF.

This chain uses TRBV18 with TRBJ2-5; D not certain. This CDR3 comprises 13 residues. The germline CDR1 and CDR2 sequences are KGHSH and LQKENI. V was trimmed by 3 bases and J by 5 bases, leaving 10 bases between them. As DNA, the CDR3 is TGTGCCAGCTCACCTACCAGGCAGGAGACCCAGTACTTC. Translation: CASSPTRQETQYF.

The chain has TRBV7-9 and TRBJ2-3; 9 bases map to TRBD1. The CDR3 is 15 residues long. With 4 bases clipped from V and 4 bases from J, the junction kept 6 bases outside the gene matches. Germline V lookup: CDR1 SEHNR, CDR2 FQNEAQ (reference sequence). The CDR3 nucleotides are TGTGCCAGCAGCTCGGACAGGGGAAGGGCAGATACGCAGTATTTT. Protein product: CASSSDRGRADTQYF.

The chain joins TRBV28 to TRBJ2-7; 9 bases line up with TRBD1. The trim removed 5 bases at V and 6 bases at J, leaving 14 bases unmatched. The length of the CDR3 is 16 residues. The germline V gene encodes CDR1 MDHEN and CDR2 SYDVKM. The CDR3 loop reads CASSQQPGQGIIEQYF. Written as DNA, the CDR3 is TGTGCCAGCAGTCAACAACCCGGACAGGGGATTATCGAGCAGTACTTC.

The gene calls are TRBV29-1 and TRBJ2-3; 13 bases are a match to TRBD2. J lost 6 bases, V lost 5 bases, and 8 bases had no gene match. The length of the CDR3 is 15 residues. Germline V CDR1 and CDR2: SQVTM, ANQGSEA. The CDR3 reads CSVLLAGGRLDTQYF. The CDR3 nucleotides read TGCAGCGTTCTACTAGCGGGAGGGCGGCTGGATACGCAGTATTTT.

This clone was detected only once. V usage is TRBV2 and J usage is TRBJ2-7, with D perhaps given as TRBD1 or TRBD2 (5 bases each). Germline CDR1 and CDR2: SNHLY and FYNNEI. Trimming left V 8 bases short and J 2 bases short, with 10 bases between. The CDR3 is 12 residues long. The CDR3, as DNA: TGTGCCAGCGGGGACCTAACCTACGAGCAGTACTTC. Its protein product is CASGDLTYEQYF.

V usage is TRBV7-9 and J usage is TRBJ1-1; D may be TRBD1 (6 bases). The ends were cut back, 5 bases at V and 11 bases at J, with 18 bases in the middle. This CDR3 comprises 13 residues. Germline CDR1 reads SEHNR; CDR2 reads FQNEAQ (reference sequence). The CDR3 loop is CASSEVGTPGAFF. The CDR3 nucleotides read TGTGCCAGCAGCGAGGTGGGGACACCCGGGGCTTTCTTT.

The gene calls are TRBV5-8 and TRBJ2-1, with D unresolved. The CDR3 has 13 residues. CDR1 SGHTS and CDR2 YDEGEE come from the germline V gene. Deletions cut 0 bases from V and 6 bases from J, with 7 bases between. The CDR3 here is CASSLAGGNEQFF. The CDR3 region has the DNA TGTGCCAGCAGCTTGGCCGGCGGCAATGAGCAGTTCTTC.

The chain is built from TRBV11-2 and TRBJ1-5, with TRBD1 matching 7 bases. This CDR3 has 13 amino acids. Germline V CDR1 and CDR2: SGHAT, FQNNGV. V dropped 3 bases and J dropped 6; count of bases not matched to a gene: 2. The CDR3 nucleotides read TGTGCCAGCAGCTTTCAGGGGGGTCAGCCCCAGCATTTT. Protein: CASSFQGGQPQHF.

The chain couples TRBV21-1 to TRBJ2-3; the table gives TRBD2 as D, unverified against the DNA. TRBV21-1 is assigned pseudogene status. The CDR3 has 15 residues. CDR3 region: CASSPKLRGTDTQYF. CDR3 DNA: TGTGCCAGCAGCCCTAAGCTGAGGGGCACAGATACGCAGTATTTT.

This chain links TRBV12-5 with TRBJ1-6, with unresolved D. The germline CDR1 and CDR2 sequences are LGHNT and FRNRAP. With 8 bases removed from V and 4 bases from J, the gap between germline ends came to 6 bases. The CDR3 extends over 12 amino acids. The CDR3 loop reads CASCDYNSPLHF. As DNA, the CDR3 is TGTGCTAGTTGTGATTATAATTCACCCCTCCACTTT. The full variable domain, its missing parts supplied by reference TRBV12-5 and TRBJ1-6, is DARVTQTPRHKVTEMGQEVTMRCQPILGHNTVFWYRQTMMQGLELLAYFRNRAPLDDSGMPKDRFSAEMPDATLATLKIQPSEPRDSAVYFCASCDYNSPLHFGNGTRLTVT.

The V and J genes are TRBV6-6 and TRBJ1-3; D not certain. V shed 4 bases and J shed 4 bases, with 11 bases lying between them. CDR1 is MNHNY and CDR2 is SVGAGI in the germline V gene (reference sequence). CDR3 length: 14 residues. CDR3 protein: CASSLPARGNTIYF. CDR3 nucleotide sequence: TGTGCCAGCAGTTTACCTGCCAGGGGAAACACCATATATTTT.

The chain has TRBV9 and TRBJ2-1; 9 bases agree with TRBD2. Per the germline V gene, CDR1 is SGDLS and CDR2 is YYNGEE. J lost 5 bases, V lost 4 bases, and 7 bases had no gene match. This CDR3 is built from 15 residues. The CDR3 is CASSTVAGGDNEQFF. In nucleotides, the CDR3 is TGTGCCAGCAGCACCGTGGCGGGGGGGGACAATGAGCAGTTCTTC.

The genes are TRBV6-5 and TRBJ1-5; possible D gene TRBD1, 5 bases. V was trimmed by 2 bases and J by 4 bases, leaving 9 bases between them. There are 14 residues in the CDR3. The germline CDR1 and CDR2 sequences are MNHEY and SVGAGI. CDR3 region: CASSYVQGNQPQHF. CDR3 sequence (DNA): TGTGCCAGCAGTTACGTCCAGGGTAATCAGCCCCAGCATTTT.

This clone was detected a few times. V usage is TRBV2 and J usage is TRBJ1-4, with a weak D call TRBD1 (6 bases). Germline V lookup: CDR1 SNHLY, CDR2 FYNNEI. This CDR3 spans 15 amino acids. V was clipped by 6 bases and J by 8 bases, with 19 bases between them. The CDR3 is CASSALGGPSEKLFF. The CDR3 DNA reads as TGTGCCAGCAGCGCCTTGGGGGGCCCGAGCGAAAAACTGTTTTTT.

This rearrangement joins TRBV7-2 to TRBJ1-6, with TRBD1 matching over 8 bases. CDR3 length equals 14 residues. The germline CDR1 and CDR2 sequences are SGHTA and FQGNSA. The ends lost 4 bases at V and 10 bases at J; junction bases unmatched: 6. The CDR3 sequence: CASSSQGARSPLHF. The CDR3, as DNA: TGTGCCAGCAGCTCCCAGGGGGCCAGGTCACCCCTCCACTTT.

The rearrangement uses TRBV28 and TRBJ2-7; possible D gene TRBD2, 7 bases. V lost 3 bases, J lost 4 bases, and 16 bases lay in between. CDR1 MDHEN and CDR2 SYDVKM come from the germline V gene. The CDR3 is made up of 15 amino acids. The chain's CDR3 is CASSLGGADVYEQYF. The CDR3 coding sequence is TGTGCCAGCAGTTTGGGGGGGGCGGATGTATACGAGCAGTACTTC.